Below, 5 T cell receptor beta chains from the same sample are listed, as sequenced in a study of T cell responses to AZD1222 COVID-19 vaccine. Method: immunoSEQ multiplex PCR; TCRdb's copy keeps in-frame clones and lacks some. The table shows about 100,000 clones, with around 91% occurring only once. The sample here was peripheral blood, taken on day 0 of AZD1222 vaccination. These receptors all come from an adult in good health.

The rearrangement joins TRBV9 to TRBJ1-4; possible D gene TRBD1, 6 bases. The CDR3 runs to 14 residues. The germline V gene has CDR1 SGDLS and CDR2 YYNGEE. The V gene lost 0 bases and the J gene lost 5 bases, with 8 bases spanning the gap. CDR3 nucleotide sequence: TGTGCCAGCAGCGTAGGCCAGGGGAATGAAAAACTGTTTTTT. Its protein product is CASSVGQGNEKLFF.

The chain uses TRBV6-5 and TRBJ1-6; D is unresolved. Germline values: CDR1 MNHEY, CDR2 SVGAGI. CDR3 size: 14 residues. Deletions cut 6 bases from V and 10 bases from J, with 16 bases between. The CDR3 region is CASSYVGGRSPLHF. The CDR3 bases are TGTGCCAGCAGCTACGTCGGTGGTAGATCACCCCTCCACTTT.

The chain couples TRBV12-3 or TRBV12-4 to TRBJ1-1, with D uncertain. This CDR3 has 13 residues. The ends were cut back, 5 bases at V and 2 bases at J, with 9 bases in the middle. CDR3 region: CASSVDVNTEAFF. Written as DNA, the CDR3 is TGTGCCAGCAGTGTTGACGTCAACACTGAAGCTTTCTTT.

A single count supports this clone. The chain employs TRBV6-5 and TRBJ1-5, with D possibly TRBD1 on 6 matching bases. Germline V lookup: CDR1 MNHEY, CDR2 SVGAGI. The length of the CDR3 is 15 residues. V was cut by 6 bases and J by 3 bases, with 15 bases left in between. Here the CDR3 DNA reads TGTGCCAGCAGCCGGACAGAACTAGACAATCAGCCCCAGCATTTT. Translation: CASSRTELDNQPQHF.

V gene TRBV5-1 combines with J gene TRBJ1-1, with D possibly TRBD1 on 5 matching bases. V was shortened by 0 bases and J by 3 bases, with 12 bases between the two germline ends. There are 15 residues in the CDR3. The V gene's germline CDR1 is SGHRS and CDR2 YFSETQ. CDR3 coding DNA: TGCGCCAGCAGCTTGGCGGGGGTTATAGACACTGAAGCTTTCTTT. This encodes CASSLAGVIDTEAFF.